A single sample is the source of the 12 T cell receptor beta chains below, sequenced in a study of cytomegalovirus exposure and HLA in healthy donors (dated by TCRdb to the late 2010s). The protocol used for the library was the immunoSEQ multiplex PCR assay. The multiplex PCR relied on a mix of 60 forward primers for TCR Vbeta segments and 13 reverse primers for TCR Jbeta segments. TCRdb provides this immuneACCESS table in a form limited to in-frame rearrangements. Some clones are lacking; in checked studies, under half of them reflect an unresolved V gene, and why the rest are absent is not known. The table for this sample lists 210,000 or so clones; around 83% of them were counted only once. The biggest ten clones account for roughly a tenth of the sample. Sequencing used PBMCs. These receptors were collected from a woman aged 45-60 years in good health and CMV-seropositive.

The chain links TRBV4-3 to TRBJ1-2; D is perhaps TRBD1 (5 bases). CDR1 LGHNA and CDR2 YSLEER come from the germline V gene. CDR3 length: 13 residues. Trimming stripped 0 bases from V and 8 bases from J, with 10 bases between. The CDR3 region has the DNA TGCGCCAGCAGCCAAGAAAGGGGATGGGGCTACACCTTC. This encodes CASSQERGWGYTF.

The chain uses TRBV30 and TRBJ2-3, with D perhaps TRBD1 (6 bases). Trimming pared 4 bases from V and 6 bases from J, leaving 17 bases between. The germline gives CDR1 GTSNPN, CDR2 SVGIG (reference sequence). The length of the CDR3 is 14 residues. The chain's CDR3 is CAWTSPGVEDTQYF. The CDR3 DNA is TGTGCCTGGACCAGCCCAGGGGTTGAGGATACGCAGTATTTT.

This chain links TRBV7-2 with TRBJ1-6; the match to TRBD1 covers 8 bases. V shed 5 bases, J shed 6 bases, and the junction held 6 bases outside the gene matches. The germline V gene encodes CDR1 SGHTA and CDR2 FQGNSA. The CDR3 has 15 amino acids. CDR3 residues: CASSRDRGLNSPLHF. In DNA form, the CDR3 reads TGTGCCAGCAGCCGCGACAGGGGCCTTAATTCACCCCTCCACTTT.

The CDR3 loop is CASSEALGGNYGYTF. CDR3 nucleotides: TGTGCCAGCAGTGAAGCGCTTGGAGGGAACTATGGCTACACCTTC. The V call is TRBV2, the J call TRBJ1-2; D gene ambiguous. Trimming took off 0 bases at V and 2 bases at J, with 10 bases between the two ends. This CDR3 region has 15 residues. Germline-derived CDR1 and CDR2 are SNHLY and FYNNEI. The full variable domain, its missing parts supplied by reference TRBV2 and TRBJ1-2, is EPEVTQTPSHQVTQMGQEVILRCVPISNHLYFYWYRQILGQKVEFLVSFYNNEISEKSEIFDDQFSVERPDGSNFTLKIRSTKLEDSAMYFCASSEALGGNYGYTFGSGTRLTVV.

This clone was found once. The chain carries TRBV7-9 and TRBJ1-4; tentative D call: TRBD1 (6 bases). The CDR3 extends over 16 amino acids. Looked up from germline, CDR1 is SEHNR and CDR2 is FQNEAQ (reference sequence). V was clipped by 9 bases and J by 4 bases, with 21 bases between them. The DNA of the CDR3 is TGTGCCAGGGAACAGGGTCCGGACGTTGGTAATGAAAAACTGTTTTTT. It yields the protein CAREQGPDVGNEKLFF.

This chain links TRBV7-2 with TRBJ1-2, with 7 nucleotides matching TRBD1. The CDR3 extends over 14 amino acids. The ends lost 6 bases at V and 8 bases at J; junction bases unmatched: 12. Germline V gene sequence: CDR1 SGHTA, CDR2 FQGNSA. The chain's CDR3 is CASRNLQGLGGYTF. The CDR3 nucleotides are TGTGCCAGCAGAAACCTACAGGGGCTCGGGGGCTACACCTTC.

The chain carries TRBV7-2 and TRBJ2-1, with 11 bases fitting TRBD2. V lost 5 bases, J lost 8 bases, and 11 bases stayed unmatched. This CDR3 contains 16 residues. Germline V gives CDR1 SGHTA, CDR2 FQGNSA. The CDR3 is CASSTTSGAPRDEQFF. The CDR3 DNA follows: TGTGCCAGCAGCACGACTAGCGGGGCACCCCGGGATGAGCAGTTCTTC.

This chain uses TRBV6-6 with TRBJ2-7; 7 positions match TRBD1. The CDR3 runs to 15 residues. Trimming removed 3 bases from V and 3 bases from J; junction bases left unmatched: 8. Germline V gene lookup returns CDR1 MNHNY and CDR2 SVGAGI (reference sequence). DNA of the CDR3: TGTGCCAGCAGTTATCTAGGGGGCTTCAACTACGAGCAGTACTTC. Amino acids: CASSYLGGFNYEQYF.

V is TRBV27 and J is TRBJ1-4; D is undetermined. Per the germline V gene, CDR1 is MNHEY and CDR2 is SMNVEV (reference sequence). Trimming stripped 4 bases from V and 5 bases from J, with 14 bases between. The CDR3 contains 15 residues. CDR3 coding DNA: TGTGCCAGCAGTTGGGCAGGCCTTACCAATGAAAAACTGTTTTTT. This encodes CASSWAGLTNEKLFF.

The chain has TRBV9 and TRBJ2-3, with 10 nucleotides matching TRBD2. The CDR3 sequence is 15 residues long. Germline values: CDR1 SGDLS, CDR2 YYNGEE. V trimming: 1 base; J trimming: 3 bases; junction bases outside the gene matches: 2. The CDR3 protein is CASSVNSGGTDTQYF. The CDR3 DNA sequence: TGTGCCAGCAGCGTAAATAGCGGGGGGACAGATACGCAGTATTTT.

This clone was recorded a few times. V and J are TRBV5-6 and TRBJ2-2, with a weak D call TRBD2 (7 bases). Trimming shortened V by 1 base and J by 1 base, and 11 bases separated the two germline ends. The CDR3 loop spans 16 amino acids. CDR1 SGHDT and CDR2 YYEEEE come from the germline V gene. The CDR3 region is CASSLRGGMNTGELFF. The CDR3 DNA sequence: TGTGCCAGCAGCTTGAGGGGGGGAATGAACACCGGGGAGCTGTTTTTT. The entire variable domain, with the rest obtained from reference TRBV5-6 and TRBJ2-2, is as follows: DAGVTQSPTHLIKTRGQQVTLRCSPKSGHDTVSWYQQALGQGPQFIFQYYEEEERQRGNFPDRFSGHQFPNYSSELNVNALLLGDSALYLCASSLRGGMNTGELFFGEGSRLTVL.

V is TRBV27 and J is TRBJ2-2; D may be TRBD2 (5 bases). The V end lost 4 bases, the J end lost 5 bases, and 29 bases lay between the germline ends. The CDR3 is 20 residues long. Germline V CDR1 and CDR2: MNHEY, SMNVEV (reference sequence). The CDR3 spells CASSYQRSLRPLRGTGELFF. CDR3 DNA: TGTGCCAGCAGTTACCAACGGTCATTAAGGCCACTCCGCGGGACCGGGGAGCTGTTTTTT.